Given below is one T cell receptor (beta chain) in context. The antigen is unknown. Produced via immunoSEQ multiplex PCR; TCRdb's table is partial and in-frame only. The table lists 9,500 to 15,000 clones, 80% of them singletons, with roughly 3.5% in the top ten. This sample is drawn from a study of follicular helper T cells after annual influenza vaccination. For the study at large: For some subjects, blood spans the 2013-2014, 2014-2015 and 2015-2016 annual vaccinations. Whole-study results and caveats: ICOS-CD38- cTfh most often held earlier Day 7 ICOS+CD38+ clones.

Time point described: 2015-2016 season, pre-vaccination. Donors with HIV/AIDS, active malignancy, immunomodulators or active illness were excluded. ICOS+CD38+ and ICOS-CD38- fractions were sorted from non-naive CD4+CXCR5+PD-1+ cells. Material: CXCR5+ CD38- circulating T follicular helper cells from blood, obtained on the day of influenza vaccination. Subset meaning: circulating Tfh, non-naive CD4+CXCR5+PD-1+ (ICOS+CD38+ or ICOS-CD38-). The TCR originated in an adult who received the influenza vaccine.

The DNA for the CDR3 is TGTGCCAGCAGCCGACAGGGGAGCACCGGGGAGCTGTTTTTT. Protein product: CASSRQGSTGELFF. The chain joins TRBV6-5 to TRBJ2-2; 8 bases fit TRBD1. Germline lookup yields CDR1 MNHEY and CDR2 SVGAGI. After removal of 6 bases from V and 4 bases from J, the junction contained 4 bases not matched to a gene. This CDR3 comprises 14 residues.